These 29 T cell receptor beta chains were all obtained from the same sample, sequenced in a study of T cells after yellow fever vaccination. MiXCR, run by TCRdb on the 5' RACE reads, gives a single entry per CDR3 protein. Seen here are approximately 510,000 distinct CDR3 sequences, 20% to 25% observed once, and the top ten hold about a sixth. This specimen was PBMCs, taken approximately 22 days after the first yellow fever vaccination. These TCRs come from a man younger than 35 who received the YFV17D yellow fever vaccine.

This clonotype was counted only a few times. This rearrangement joins TRBV20-1 to TRBJ2-3; weak D call: TRBD2 (5 bases). V lost 2 bases and J 6 bases, leaving 12 bases between the germline ends. The CDR3 spans 13 residues. CDR1 DFQATT and CDR2 SNEGSKA come from the germline V gene (reference sequence). The CDR3 nucleotides read TGCAGTGCTAGAACCCCCCCGGGGGATACGCAGTATTTT. Encoded protein: CSARTPPGDTQYF.

The chain has TRBV7-2 and TRBJ1-2; 9 bases map to TRBD1. From germline, CDR1 is SGHTA and CDR2 FQGNSA. Germline trimming cut 5 bases from V and 6 bases from J; bases unmatched to any gene: 7. The CDR3 consists of 14 residues. The CDR3 loop reads CASSHRDRVDGYTF. The CDR3 DNA sequence: TGTGCCAGCAGCCACCGGGACAGGGTCGATGGCTACACCTTC.

The chain joins TRBV6-4 to TRBJ2-3; tentatively, D is TRBD1 or TRBD2 (5 bases each). This CDR3 is 15 amino acids long. CDR1 is MRHNA and CDR2 is SNTAGT in the germline V gene. V lost 7 bases to trimming and J lost 0 bases, with 14 bases between them. The CDR3 sequence: CASNLHRTSTDTQYF. The DNA of the CDR3 is TGTGCCAGCAACCTACACAGGACTAGCACAGATACGCAGTATTTT.

This clonotype was seen a handful of times. This rearrangement joins TRBV10-3 to TRBJ2-6; unclear D gene. Trimming stripped 0 bases from V and 0 bases from J, with 6 bases between. The V gene's germline CDR1 is ENHRY and CDR2 SYGVKD. The CDR3 is 16 amino acids. CDR3 DNA sequence: TGTGCCATCAGTGAGTCAAGGGTCTCTGGGGCCAACGTCCTGACTTTC. This translates into CAISESRVSGANVLTF.

This clonotype has only a few counts. This chain joins TRBV3-1 and TRBJ2-1; 7 bases are a match to TRBD1. This CDR3 spans 13 amino acids. V lost 8 bases, J lost 5 bases, and 6 bases stayed unmatched. Germline-derived CDR1 and CDR2 are LGHDT and YNNKEL (reference sequence). The CDR3 DNA sequence: TGTGCCAGCTCCCCGACAGGGAACAATGAGCAGTTCTTC. This codes for CASSPTGNNEQFF.

This rearrangement joins TRBV27 to TRBJ2-4, with TRBD1 identical over 7 bases. The CDR3 totals 13 residues. The trim removed 4 bases at V and 5 bases at J, leaving 2 bases unmatched. Germline V lookup: CDR1 MNHEY, CDR2 SMNVEV (reference sequence). The CDR3: CASSSGTENIQYF. The CDR3 nucleotides read TGTGCCAGCAGTTCCGGGACAGAAAACATTCAGTACTTC.

The chain recombines TRBV3-1 with TRBJ2-7; the D gene is possibly TRBD2 (5 bases). Germline CDR1 reads LGHDT; CDR2 reads YNNKEL (reference sequence). This CDR3 comprises 14 residues. Trimming pared 6 bases from V and 8 bases from J, leaving 20 bases between. As DNA, the CDR3 is TGTGCCAGCAGTCCCCCCCCCCGGGGAGAGAAGCAGTACGTC. Its translation: CASSPPPRGEKQYV.

This clonotype was picked up a small number of times. The V and J genes are TRBV4-1 and TRBJ2-7; 8 nucleotides align to TRBD2. With V trimmed by 4 bases and J by 0 bases, 5 bases remained unmatched. This CDR3 is 15 amino acids long. CDR1 and CDR2 (germline): MGHRA, YSYEKL. CDR3 DNA sequence: TGCGCCAGCAGCCTTAGCGGGGATAGCTCCTACGAGCAGTACTTC. Translated, it gives CASSLSGDSSYEQYF.

This clonotype occurred a few times. The chain recombines TRBV5-1 with TRBJ2-3; 9 bases fit TRBD1. The trim removed 4 bases at V and 4 bases at J, leaving 16 bases unmatched. This CDR3 has 18 residues. Germline loops: CDR1 SGHRS, CDR2 YFSETQ. The CDR3 nucleotides are TGCGCCAGCAGCCCAGAACCTCTTTACAGGGGGCGCGCAGATACGCAGTATTTT. Protein sequence: CASSPEPLYRGRADTQYF.

V gene TRBV28 combines with J gene TRBJ1-2; D not certain. Germline V gives CDR1 MDHEN, CDR2 SYDVKM. V dropped 5 bases and J dropped 8 bases, with 15 bases sitting between them. There are 13 residues in the CDR3. The CDR3 is CASSVRADEGYTF. CDR3 in DNA: TGTGCCAGCAGTGTGAGGGCCGACGAGGGCTACACCTTC.

This clonotype was found a few times. V gene TRBV6-2 or TRBV6-3 combines with J gene TRBJ1-3; 7 nucleotides align to TRBD1. V dropped 2 bases and J dropped 0; count of bases not matched to a gene: 7. The germline gives CDR1 MNHEY, CDR2 SVGEGT. The CDR3 is 17 residues long. CDR3 sequence: CASSYRPGQSSGNTIYF. CDR3 nucleotide sequence: TGTGCCAGCAGTTACCGTCCGGGACAGAGCTCTGGAAACACCATATATTTT.

This clonotype was counted a few times. This chain connects TRBV7-2 to TRBJ2-1, with D maybe TRBD2 (5 bases). This CDR3 is built from 15 residues. The germline V and J ends were trimmed by 3 bases and 9 bases, with 18 bases remaining between them. Germline V lookup: CDR1 SGHTA, CDR2 FQGNSA. The CDR3 spells CASSLYLERRFEQFF. CDR3 sequence (DNA): TGTGCCAGCAGCTTGTATCTTGAGCGGCGATTTGAGCAGTTCTTC.

A few counts support this clonotype. This rearrangement joins TRBV15 to TRBJ2-5; 8 nucleotides agree with TRBD1. With 7 bases clipped from V and 2 bases from J, the junction kept 3 bases outside the gene matches. The CDR3 has 13 amino acids. Germline V gene lookup returns CDR1 LNHNV and CDR2 YYDKDF (reference sequence). CDR3 protein: CATKGQAQETQYF. The DNA of the CDR3 is TGTGCCACCAAGGGACAGGCACAAGAGACCCAGTACTTC.

The J gene is TRBJ2-1, the V gene TRBV15; TRBD1 might be the D (6 bases). The germline V and J ends were trimmed by 6 bases and 5 bases, with 8 bases remaining between them. The CDR3 covers 12 residues. Germline V gene data show CDR1 as LNHNV and CDR2 as YYDKDF (reference sequence). CDR3 region: CATRDSNNEQFF. CDR3 DNA: TGTGCCACCAGGGACAGCAACAATGAGCAGTTCTTC.

V usage is TRBV6-5 and J usage is TRBJ1-6, with D maybe TRBD1 (5 bases). The germline gives CDR1 MNHEY, CDR2 SVGAGI. Between the trimmed V and J ends, which lost 0 bases and 8 bases, there was a span of 11 bases. The CDR3 contains 15 residues. CDR3 DNA: TGTGCCAGCAGTTACTCGTCAATCAGGGATTCACCCCTCCACTTT. Translating it yields CASSYSSIRDSPLHF.

This clonotype was picked up a small number of times. CDR3 amino acids: CAVLGSSGELFF. In DNA form, the CDR3 reads TGTGCGGTCCTCGGTTCTTCCGGGGAGCTGTTTTTT. This chain uses TRBV30 with TRBJ2-2; D gene uncertain. The CDR3 length is 12 residues. Germline CDR1 GTSNPN, CDR2 SVGIG (reference sequence).

The chain carries TRBV7-2 and TRBJ2-5, with 10 nucleotides matching TRBD2. The junction had 9 bases not matched to a gene; V was cut back by 6 bases and J by 5 bases. The CDR3 loop spans 15 amino acids. The germline CDR1 and CDR2 sequences are SGHTA and FQGNSA. In DNA, the CDR3 is TGTGCCAGCAGGCCTATGCTAGCGGGGGAGGAGACCCAGTACTTC. Its protein product is CASRPMLAGEETQYF.

The chain uses TRBV4-3 and TRBJ1-2, with 10 bases matching TRBD1. V was clipped by 1 base and J by 5 bases; unmatched bases: 4. The length of the CDR3 is 15 residues. CDR1 and CDR2 from the germline V gene are LGHNA and YSLEER. CDR3 sequence: CASSQGGTGAYGYTF. The CDR3 DNA sequence: TGCGCCAGCAGCCAAGGGGGGACAGGGGCGTATGGCTACACCTTC.

V gene TRBV3-1 combines with J gene TRBJ2-3; D might be TRBD2 (5 bases). Germline V gives CDR1 LGHDT, CDR2 YNNKEL (reference sequence). Deletions cut 3 bases from V and 2 bases from J, with 12 bases between. The CDR3 covers 15 residues. The CDR3 region has the DNA TGTGCCAGCAGCCATTGGGTACTAGACACAGATACGCAGTATTTT. Protein sequence: CASSHWVLDTDTQYF.

The table lists this clonotype with a few counts. The V gene is TRBV12-3 or TRBV12-4, the J gene TRBJ1-2, with unresolved D. V lost 6 bases to trimming and J lost 8 bases, with 16 bases between them. This CDR3 contains 13 residues. CDR3 residues: CASSPTRIEGYTF. The CDR3 bases are TGTGCCAGCAGCCCGACCCGGATTGAGGGCTACACCTTC.

The rearrangement uses TRBV3-1 and TRBJ2-7; D gene ambiguous. V dropped 2 bases and J dropped 2 bases, with 16 bases sitting between them. Germline loops: CDR1 LGHDT, CDR2 YNNKEL (reference sequence). The CDR3 length is 16 residues. The chain's CDR3 is CASSQIGVGEAYEQYV. The CDR3 nucleotides read TGTGCCAGCAGCCAAATAGGTGTTGGCGAGGCCTACGAGCAGTACGTC.

Many counts were recorded for this clonotype. V usage is TRBV12-3 or TRBV12-4 and J usage is TRBJ2-1, with TRBD2 matching over 8 bases. V lost 6 bases, J lost 1 base, and 2 bases stayed unmatched. The CDR3 contains 14 residues. CDR3 nucleotide sequence: TGTGCCAGCAGGGGACTAGATTCCTACAATGAGCAGTTCTTC. It encodes CASRGLDSYNEQFF.

In its sample, this clonotype was seen a few times. This chain links TRBV4-2 with TRBJ2-2; no reliable D call. CDR1 LGHNA and CDR2 YNFKEQ come from the germline V gene. CDR3 length: 12 amino acids. Trimming took off 0 bases at V and 8 bases at J, with 4 bases between the two ends. CDR3 DNA sequence: TGTGCCAGCAGCCAAGATCCGGGGGAGCTGTTTTTT. Its protein product is CASSQDPGELFF.

This clonotype has just a few counts. The CDR3 DNA follows: TGTGCCAGCAGCGTTCTAGCGGGGGGCCCCTGGGATACGCAGTATTTT. Amino acids: CASSVLAGGPWDTQYF. The chain links TRBV9 to TRBJ2-3; 11 nucleotides align to TRBD2. CDR3 length equals 16 residues. Germline-derived CDR1 and CDR2 are SGDLS and YYNGEE. The trim removed 2 bases at V and 6 bases at J, leaving 8 bases unmatched.

CDR3 bases: TGTGCCAGCAGCCAAGAATTGATACGGGGGCTAAGCACAGATACGCAGTATTTT. It is translated as CASSQELIRGLSTDTQYF. The rearrangement links TRBV4-2 to TRBJ2-3, with D perhaps assigned TRBD1 or TRBD2 (6 bases each). The length of the CDR3 is 18 residues. Trimming removed 0 bases at V and 0 bases at J, with 16 bases between. Germline V gene sequence: CDR1 LGHNA, CDR2 YNFKEQ.

V and J are TRBV12-5 and TRBJ2-3; 7 bases align to TRBD1. This CDR3 has 16 residues. V trimming: 0 bases; J trimming: 2 bases; junction bases outside the gene matches: 5. Germline CDR1 LGHNT, CDR2 FRNRAP. The CDR3 is CASGLVQGDITDTQYF. The CDR3 bases are TGTGCTAGTGGTTTGGTCCAGGGGGACATCACAGATACGCAGTATTTT.

The chain recombines TRBV15 with TRBJ1-2; D may be TRBD1 (5 bases). Trimming removed 8 bases at V and 0 bases at J, with 10 bases between. This CDR3 is built from 13 residues. Germline-derived CDR1 and CDR2 are LNHNV and YYDKDF (reference sequence). The CDR3 nucleotides read TGTGCCACCGCGACAGCAACTAACTATGGCTACACCTTC. Residues: CATATATNYGYTF.

Concerning this clonotype: This clone may be a read error of a much larger clone one base away. V is TRBV29-1 and J is TRBJ1-1; possible D gene TRBD1, 6 bases. The germline gives CDR1 SQVTM, CDR2 ANQGSEA. Trimming cost V 4 bases and J 4 bases, with 10 bases left between them. The CDR3 has 12 residues. CDR3 nucleotide sequence: TGCAGCGTTGGAAAGGGGGGCACTGAAGCTTTCTTT. Protein: CSVGKGGTEAFF.

V usage is TRBV5-5 and J usage is TRBJ2-3; possible D gene TRBD1, 6 bases. The CDR3 covers 15 residues. The V end lost 4 bases, the J end lost 0 bases, and 12 bases lay between the germline ends. Germline CDR1 reads SGHKS; CDR2 reads YYEKEE (reference sequence). The CDR3 DNA reads TGTGCCAGCAGCCCCGGACAGATTAGCACAGATACGCAGTATTTT. It yields the protein CASSPGQISTDTQYF.